This TCR beta chain was recorded in a study of a mutant IDH1 vaccine in newly diagnosed glioma. Whole-study context: The first vaccination came 4-6 weeks after radiotherapy alone, or with temozolomide cycles.

Worth noting for this clone: As yet, its antigen is unknown.

Clones were read by immunoSEQ multiplex PCR, and TCRdb kept only the in-frame ones, dropping some. The data contain tens of thousands of clones, 85% to 90% of them singletons. The sample's time point: week 35, safety follow-up. Every vaccine dose comprised 300 ug of mutant IDH1 20-mer peptide plus topical imiquimod. The vaccination schedule gave patients eight doses in weeks 1, 3, 5, 7, 11, 15, 19 and 23. Donors' newly diagnosed IDH1-mutant WHO grade 3 or 4 astrocytomas lacked nuclear ATRX. The TCR sequence derives from a young man with glioma. The starting material was PBMCs, obtained from a glioma patient whose treatment included an IDH1 peptide vaccine.

The CDR3 loop reads CASHLAGDSYNEQFF. The CDR3 region has the DNA TGTGCCAGTCACCTAGCGGGAGACTCCTACAATGAGCAGTTCTTC. J is TRBJ2-1 and V is TRBV6-1; 10 positions agree with TRBD2. The junction had 5 bases not matched to a gene; V was cut back by 9 bases and J by 0 bases. The CDR3 is 15 amino acids. CDR1 is MNHNS, CDR2 SASEGT, per germline.